This T cell receptor beta chain was obtained from a study of CD8 T cells in ankylosing spondylitis. Overall study findings and caveats: Researchers reportedly found disease-linked clones significantly enriched in matched ankylosing spondylitis synovial fluid. Made up of about eight highly homologous variants, a TCR beta motif appeared characteristic of ankylosing spondylitis blood. Some of these motif variants have turned up before, in reports on reactive arthritis synovial fluid and blood.

The TCR beta libraries were generated through quantitative 5'-RACE incorporating molecular barcodes. TCRdb called the 5' RACE reads again in MiXCR, with one record for every CDR3 protein. The sample has 500,000 to 650,000 distinct CDR3 sequences, approximately 5% seen once. This clonotype was found many times. The antigen remains undetermined. V dropped 4 bases and J dropped 0; count of bases not matched to a gene: 3. The CDR3 is made up of 14 amino acids. CDR1 and CDR2 from the germline V gene are DFQATT and SNEGSKA (reference sequence). This TCR was recovered from a male donor with ankylosing spondylitis. The material sequenced was blood, either unsorted or a sorted T cell fraction (not recorded which). This rearrangement joins TRBV20-1 to TRBJ1-5; 7 nucleotides agree with TRBD1. Here the CDR3 reads CSANRGYSNQPQHF. CDR3 bases: TGCAGTGCTAACAGGGGTTATAGCAATCAGCCCCAGCATTTT.